The entry below describes one T cell receptor (beta chain). This entry comes from a study of blood T cell repertoires in COVID-19. Clones were read by immunoSEQ multiplex PCR, and TCRdb kept only the in-frame ones, dropping some. The sample has roughly 150,000 clones, approximately 85% seen once. This clonotype originated in a woman in her sixties or seventies with COVID-19, enrolled during active disease. The sequenced material came from peripheral blood.

The CDR3 DNA reads as TGTGCCAGCGCCTTTCGCGGACAGAGCTACGAGCAGTACTTC. Encoded protein: CASAFRGQSYEQYF. V and J are TRBV27 and TRBJ2-7; possibly TRBD1 for D (6 bases). The CDR3 spans 14 residues. V was pared by 8 bases and J by 3 bases, with 17 bases between. Germline values: CDR1 MNHEY, CDR2 SMNVEV (reference sequence).